A single sample gave rise to the 25 T cell receptor beta chains below, sequenced in a study of T cells and Merkel cell carcinoma outcomes. The assay was immunoSEQ multiplex PCR, and TCRdb's table has in-frame clones only and misses some. This table has about 470 clones, less than 90% appearing once. Sequenced sample: tumor tissue from Merkel cell carcinoma. The receptor source for this set is a human donor with Merkel cell carcinoma.

V and J are TRBV6-4 and TRBJ2-3; TRBD1 agrees at 8 bases. V lost 0 bases and J lost 4; bases outside the gene matches: 3. The CDR3 contains 15 residues. Germline V lookup: CDR1 MRHNA, CDR2 SNTAGT. This chain's CDR3 is CASSDSPGGADTQYF. The DNA of the CDR3 is TGTGCCAGCAGTGACTCCCCAGGGGGCGCAGATACGCAGTATTTT.

The chain links TRBV28 to TRBJ2-7; tentatively, D is TRBD2 (8 bases). The CDR3 is 18 residues long. Germline V gives CDR1 MDHEN, CDR2 SYDVKM. With 4 bases removed from V and 2 bases from J, the gap between germline ends came to 24 bases. Here the CDR3 DNA reads TGTGCCAGCAGTTCGGGGGGGGCAGGGGGAAAATCTGCCTACGAGCAGTACGTC. This codes for CASSSGGAGGKSAYEQYV.

The chain couples TRBV12-5 to TRBJ2-3, with a weak D call TRBD2 (6 bases). The CDR3 has 12 amino acids. CDR1 is LGHNT and CDR2 is FRNRAP in the germline V gene. V was shortened by 7 bases and J by 4 bases, with 9 bases between the two germline ends. CDR3 protein: CASAWEADTQYF. Here the CDR3 DNA reads TGTGCTAGTGCTTGGGAGGCAGATACGCAGTATTTT.

This clone was seen only once. This chain uses TRBV5-4 with TRBJ1-2, with D possibly being TRBD1 (5 bases). CDR3 length: 13 amino acids. V was cut by 0 bases and J by 4 bases, with 7 bases left in between. Germline CDR1 reads SGHNT; CDR2 reads YYREEE (reference sequence). CDR3 amino acids: CASSLGGTYGYTF. The CDR3, as DNA: TGTGCCAGCAGCTTGGGAGGGACCTATGGCTACACCTTC.

The chain couples TRBV5-6 to TRBJ2-7; weak D call: TRBD1 (6 bases). V lost 3 bases to trimming and J lost 4 bases, with 20 bases between them. In germline, CDR1 is SGHDT, CDR2 YYEEEE. This CDR3 has 16 amino acids. The CDR3 DNA sequence: TGTGCCAGCAGCTCCCCCGGCAGGGGCGCTTTTTACGAGCAGTACTTC. Translation gives CASSSPGRGAFYEQYF.

The chain recombines TRBV20-1 with TRBJ2-7, with no clear D. V was shortened by 2 bases and J by 5 bases, with 7 bases between the two germline ends. The germline V gene encodes CDR1 DFQATT and CDR2 SNEGSKA (reference sequence). The CDR3 is made up of 11 amino acids. CDR3 residues: CSARRADEQYF. CDR3 nucleotides: TGCAGTGCTAGAAGGGCCGACGAGCAGTACTTC.

This chain uses TRBV4-1 with TRBJ2-1, with D maybe TRBD2 (6 bases). The V gene's germline CDR1 is MGHRA and CDR2 YSYEKL. The CDR3 runs 16 residues. Trimming shortened V by 0 bases and J by 13 bases, and 22 bases separated the two germline ends. The CDR3 sequence is CASSQEGGLSVSNQFF. The CDR3 nucleotides are TGCGCCAGCAGCCAAGAGGGGGGACTTAGCGTGTCGAATCAGTTCTTC.

The rearrangement joins TRBV29-1 to TRBJ1-5; no reliable D call. There are 12 residues in the CDR3. V gave up 4 bases and J gave up 6 bases, with 10 bases separating them. From germline, CDR1 is SQVTM and CDR2 ANQGSEA. CDR3 in DNA: TGCAGCGTTGGGGGAGAAGGTCAGCCCCAGCATTTT. It specifies CSVGGEGQPQHF.

This clone has just one count. The chain recombines TRBV28 with TRBJ2-7; a possible D gene is TRBD2 (6 bases). Trimming left V 10 bases short and J 5 bases short, with 21 bases between. The germline CDR1 and CDR2 sequences are MDHEN and SYDVKM. The CDR3 is 14 amino acids. The CDR3 DNA is TGTGCCACTCTTCCCGGGGGTAGGTTCCACGAGCAGTACGTC. Amino acids: CATLPGGRFHEQYV.

The chain carries TRBV5-8 and TRBJ1-1; the D is unclear. Trimming removed 2 bases from V and 1 base from J, with 6 bases in between. The CDR3 loop spans 13 amino acids. Germline CDR1 SGHTS, CDR2 YDEGEE. The CDR3 sequence: CASSFGWNTEAFF. Here the CDR3 DNA reads TGTGCCAGCAGCTTTGGGTGGAACACTGAAGCTTTCTTT.

This chain links TRBV29-1 with TRBJ1-2; D gene unclear. This CDR3 region has 16 residues. V dropped 0 bases and J dropped 1 base, with 15 bases sitting between them. Germline CDR1 is SQVTM and CDR2 is ANQGSEA. CDR3 nucleotides: TGCAGCGTTGAAGATTTCCTAACTCGACGTAACTATGGCTACACCTTC. This codes for CSVEDFLTRRNYGYTF.

This chain uses TRBV7-9 with TRBJ1-1; no definite D call. CDR1 and CDR2 (germline): SEHNR, FQNEAQ (reference sequence). The CDR3 totals 13 residues. V was cut by 3 bases and J by 7 bases, with 12 bases left in between. CDR3 DNA sequence: TGTGCCAGCAGCTTTCGGTCGGTGGGTGAAGCTTTCTTT. Translating gives CASSFRSVGEAFF.

This rearrangement joins TRBV7-6 to TRBJ2-5; no reliable D call. V lost 3 bases and J 1 base, leaving 15 bases between the germline ends. Germline-derived CDR1 and CDR2 are SGHVS and FNYEAQ. This CDR3 comprises 16 residues. In DNA, the CDR3 is TGTGCCAGCAGCTTGAATTTTGGGCTAGTCCAAGAGACCCAGTACTTC. As protein: CASSLNFGLVQETQYF.

V and J are TRBV2 and TRBJ1-1; D call uncertain. V was shortened by 10 bases and J by 5 bases, with 11 bases between the two germline ends. Per germline, CDR1 SNHLY and CDR2 FYNNEI. The CDR3 is made up of 11 amino acids. CDR3 sequence reads: CAIRWETEAFF. In DNA form, the CDR3 reads TGTGCCATCAGGTGGGAGACTGAAGCTTTCTTT.

This clone has a handful of counts. The gene calls are TRBV19 and TRBJ1-3, with D hard to call. CDR1 is LNHDA and CDR2 is SQIVND in the germline V gene (reference sequence). The CDR3 is made up of 13 amino acids. Trimming pared 5 bases from V and 4 bases from J, leaving 9 bases between. As DNA, the CDR3 is TGTGCCAGTAGTGTAGGACTGGGAAACACCATATATTTT. This encodes CASSVGLGNTIYF.

This rearrangement joins TRBV6-1 to TRBJ2-7; the D gene is possibly TRBD1 (6 bases). Trimming took 3 bases from V and 6 from J, leaving 9 bases between them. From germline, CDR1 is MNHNS and CDR2 SASEGT. The CDR3 is made up of 12 amino acids. The CDR3: CASSEWGPEQYV. CDR3 DNA: TGTGCCAGCAGTGAGTGGGGGCCCGAGCAGTACGTC.

The chain joins TRBV18 to TRBJ2-6, with 8 bases identical to TRBD1. Trimming took 5 bases from V and 4 from J; bases not matched to a gene: 7. The length of the CDR3 is 16 residues. Germline V gene lookup returns CDR1 KGHSH and CDR2 LQKENI. The CDR3 DNA sequence: TGTGCCAGCTCATCTCAGGGGGCGTCCGGGGCCAACGTCCTGACTTTC. Translated: CASSSQGASGANVLTF.

This clone occurred once. This chain links TRBV4-1 with TRBJ1-6, with D unresolved. Germline assignment: CDR1 MGHRA and CDR2 YSYEKL. The CDR3 is 13 amino acids. V lost 1 base to trimming and J lost 10 bases, with 8 bases between them. Here the CDR3 reads CASSQVALSPLHF. CDR3 sequence (DNA): TGCGCCAGCAGCCAAGTTGCGTTGTCACCCCTCCACTTT.

V gene TRBV2 combines with J gene TRBJ1-2; no definite D call. Germline values: CDR1 SNHLY, CDR2 FYNNEI. This CDR3 is built from 13 residues. V dropped 8 bases and J dropped 6 bases, with 16 bases sitting between them. CDR3 sequence reads: CASRDPGADGYTF. CDR3 bases: TGTGCCAGCCGAGATCCGGGAGCTGATGGCTACACCTTC.

The genes are TRBV4-1 and TRBJ1-2, with D uncertain. The CDR3 sequence is 15 residues long. Germline CDR1 is MGHRA and CDR2 is YSYEKL. V was clipped by 0 bases and J by 7 bases, with 15 bases between them. In DNA, the CDR3 is TGCGCCAGCAGCCAAGAGCCCCCAGGCCTGAGTGGCTACACCTTC. Translating gives CASSQEPPGLSGYTF.

V and J are TRBV5-1 and TRBJ2-3; 10 nucleotides align to TRBD2. Germline CDR1 SGHRS, CDR2 YFSETQ. Unmatched junction bases numbered 4, after V lost 3 bases and J lost 0 bases. This CDR3 has 16 residues. The CDR3 loop reads CASSSRLAGSTDTQYF. CDR3 sequence (DNA): TGCGCCAGCAGCTCCCGACTAGCGGGTAGCACAGATACGCAGTATTTT.

CDR3 region: CASMGTGLAGSGELFF. Written as DNA, the CDR3 is TGTGCCAGTATGGGAACGGGACTAGCGGGTTCCGGGGAGCTGTTTTTT. The V gene is TRBV19, the J gene TRBJ2-2, with 12 bases identical to TRBD2. The CDR3 contains 16 residues. Per germline, CDR1 LNHDA and CDR2 SQIVND (reference sequence). J was trimmed by 6 bases and V by 7 bases; bases with no gene match: 9.

This sequence joins TRBV9 and TRBJ2-7, with 8 positions matching TRBD2. The germline CDR1 and CDR2 sequences are SGDLS and YYNGEE. With 2 bases clipped from V and 6 bases from J, the junction kept 7 bases outside the gene matches. The CDR3 is 14 residues long. CDR3 amino acids: CASSVSTSEAEQYF. CDR3 nucleotide sequence: TGTGCCAGCAGCGTTTCGACTAGCGAAGCCGAGCAGTACTTC.

The genes are TRBV10-1 and TRBJ2-5; the match to TRBD2 covers 14 bases. V lost 6 bases and J lost 7; bases outside the gene matches: 7. CDR1 WNHNN and CDR2 SYGVQD come from the germline V gene (reference sequence). This CDR3 comprises 15 residues. CDR3 in amino acids: CASRTSGGAQGTQYF. The CDR3 DNA is TGCGCCAGCAGGACTAGCGGGGGGGCCCAGGGGACCCAGTACTTC.

The CDR3 region is CASSLAVGASVLTF. The CDR3 DNA sequence: TGCGCCAGCAGCTTGGCCGTAGGCGCGAGCGTCCTGACTTTC. This chain links TRBV5-1 with TRBJ2-6; no definite D call. Deletions cut 0 bases from V and 12 bases from J, with 13 bases between. CDR3 length equals 14 residues. CDR1 is SGHRS and CDR2 is YFSETQ in the germline V gene.